The clone carrying this T cell receptor beta chain was recorded many times. The entry originates in a study of breast tumors, draining lymph nodes, adjacent tissues. TCRdb recomputed calls from the multiplex PCR reads with MiXCR, one row per CDR3 protein. The sample includes over 100,000 distinct CDR3 sequences, about 22% of them seen just once. The CDR3 extends over 17 amino acids. Losses at the gene ends were 1 base for V and 0 bases for J; bases not matched to a gene: 6. Germline-derived CDR1 and CDR2 are SEHNR and FQNEAQ (reference sequence). Breast cancer patients provided tissue from their axillary draining lymph nodes.

Sequenced input: axillary lymph node tissue. The V call is TRBV7-9, the J call TRBJ2-1; 7 positions match TRBD1. This sequence was found in a female donor with breast cancer. Some clones in this sample may be carry-over from other donors' samples. In nucleotides, the CDR3 is TGTGCCAGCAGCTTAGGGACAGGAACGAGCTCCTACAATGAGCAGTTCTTC. This sequence encodes CASSLGTGTSSYNEQFF.